A single sample is the source of the 5 T cell receptor beta chains below, sequenced in a study of human T cells and chemical hapten exposure. It was unfractionated whole blood from which total RNA was extracted. During construction of the library, unique molecular identifiers were attached to individual cDNA molecules for quantitative, reproducible TCR counting. In TCRdb, the reads were re-called with MiXCR into one record per CDR3 protein. The sample lists about 120,000 distinct CDR3 sequences; more than 8.5% were seen once. The source material was whole blood. These receptor sequences come from a human donor in good health. Some clones in this sample may be carry-over from other donors' samples.

This clonotype was counted at least ten times. CDR3 protein: CASSSTTISTDTQYF. CDR3 in DNA: TGTGCCAGCAGCTCGACAACTATTAGCACAGATACGCAGTATTTT. The rearrangement uses TRBV7-6 and TRBJ2-3; D remains unclear. Trimming removed 4 bases at V and 0 bases at J, with 11 bases between. There are 15 residues in the CDR3. The germline V gene encodes CDR1 SGHVS and CDR2 FNYEAQ.

This clonotype was seen a handful of times. The gene calls are TRBV13 and TRBJ2-1; 9 bases are shared with TRBD2. V trimming: 4 bases; J trimming: 5 bases; junction bases outside the gene matches: 9. Germline CDR1 is PRHDT and CDR2 is FYEKMQ (reference sequence). CDR3 length: 16 residues. CDR3 bases: TGTGCCAGCAGCTCATATCTAGCGGGGCCGAACAATGAGCAGTTCTTC. This encodes CASSSYLAGPNNEQFF. Filled out from reference TRBV13 and TRBJ2-1, the complete variable domain reads AAGVIQSPRHLIKEKRETATLKCYPIPRHDTVYWYQQGPGQDPQFLISFYEKMQSDKGSIPDRFSAQQFSDYHSELNMSSLELGDSALYFCASSSYLAGPNNEQFFGPGTRLTVL.

The V gene is TRBV7-2, the J gene TRBJ1-5, with TRBD1 matching 8 bases. J was trimmed by 6 bases and V by 2 bases; bases with no gene match: 6. This CDR3 has 15 amino acids. From germline, CDR1 is SGHTA and CDR2 FQGNSA. The CDR3 loop reads CASSLYRGRGQPQHF. DNA of the CDR3: TGTGCCAGCAGCTTATACAGGGGGAGGGGTCAGCCCCAGCATTTT.

This clonotype was picked up many times. This chain uses TRBV19 with TRBJ2-1, with 11 bases identical to TRBD1. CDR3 length: 17 residues. V shed 3 bases, J shed 8 bases, and the junction held 12 bases outside the gene matches. Looked up from germline, CDR1 is LNHDA and CDR2 is SQIVND (reference sequence). Written as DNA, the CDR3 is TGTGCCAGTAGTATGAGGGGACCGGACAGGGGGCTACATGAGCAGTTCTTC. This encodes CASSMRGPDRGLHEQFF. Full variable domain (outside the CDR3, taken from reference TRBV19 and TRBJ2-1): DGGITQSPKYLFRKEGQNVTLSCEQNLNHDAMYWYRQDPGQGLRLIYYSQIVNDFQKGDIAEGYSVSREKKESFPLTVTSAQKNPTAFYLCASSMRGPDRGLHEQFFGPGTRLTVL.

This clonotype was observed at least ten times. The chain combines TRBV5-6 with TRBJ1-1; D not resolved. V was trimmed by 1 base and J by 7 bases, leaving 8 bases between them. CDR3 length equals 12 residues. The germline gives CDR1 SGHDT, CDR2 YYEEEE. In DNA, the CDR3 is TGTGCCAGCAGCTTGCAGCAGATTGAAGCTTTCTTT. Translation gives CASSLQQIEAFF.